This T cell receptor beta chain was recorded in a study of a mutant IDH1 vaccine in newly diagnosed glioma. Study at large: Radiotherapy alone preceded vaccination by 4-6 weeks; alternatively, vaccination started with temozolomide cycles.

Time point meaning: week 11, during vaccination. Alongside topical imiquimod, each dose of vaccine comprised 300 ug of mutant IDH1 20-mer peptide. Profiled with immunoSEQ multiplex PCR; TCRdb holds only in-frame clones, not every one. The table shows over 95,000 clones, with under 90% occurring only once. Turning to this clone: Its antigen remains unidentified.

CDR3 length: 15 amino acids. Germline trimming cut 4 bases from V and 0 bases from J; bases unmatched to any gene: 4. The germline CDR1 and CDR2 sequences are MDHEN and SYDVKM. The rearrangement links TRBV28 to TRBJ2-3; 7 nucleotides match TRBD1. The sequenced sample was PBMCs, obtained from a glioma patient whose treatment included an IDH1 peptide vaccine. This receptor was obtained from a woman aged 50 to 60 with glioma. CDR3 nucleotide sequence: TGTGCCAGCAGTTCGGGACAGCAGAGCACAGATACGCAGTATTTT. This sequence encodes CASSSGQQSTDTQYF.